Listed below are T cell receptor beta chains from one sample, sequenced in a study of chemoradiotherapy in HPV16-positive cancers. Profiled with immunoSEQ multiplex PCR; TCRdb holds only in-frame clones, not every one. The sample lists about 19,000 clones; about 80% were seen once. Sequences were derived from blood, sampled from a patient who underwent chemoradiotherapy. The receptors shown here come from a human donor with HPV-associated anogenital cancer. Both conserved end residues are part of each CDR3. A D gene is named only where the DNA matches it firmly.

CASSYYGPLNGGELFF,TGCGCCAGCAGCTATTACGGGCCATTGAACGGCGGGGAGCTGTTTTTT,TRBJ2-2,.,TRBV5-1
CASSNLYEQYF,TGTGCCAGTAGTAATCTATACGAGCAGTACTTC,TRBJ2-7,.,TRBV19
CASSPAGNLEGWRTGELFF,TGTGCCAGCAGCCCTGCGGGCAATCTCGAAGGCTGGCGGACCGGGGAGCTGTTTTTT,TRBJ2-2,.,TRBV7-6
CASSLAGQVNEQFF,TGTGCTAGCAGCTTAGCGGGACAGGTCAATGAGCAGTTCTTC,TRBJ2-1,.,TRBV7-7
CASSQDFQVLDGYTF,TGCGCCAGCAGCCAAGATTTCCAGGTCCTAGATGGCTACACCTTC,TRBJ1-2,.,TRBV4-3
CASSDPGDGYTF,TGTGCCAGCAGCGACCCAGGGGACGGCTACACCTTC,TRBJ1-2,.,TRBV6-6
CASSLGGPPDIQYF,TGTGCCAGCAGCTTAGGAGGACCTCCTGACATTCAGTACTTC,TRBJ2-4,.,TRBV7-3
CASSGSTGTGTRSGYTF,TGTGCCAGTAGCGGAAGTACCGGGACAGGGACCAGGAGTGGCTACACCTTC,TRBJ1-2,TRBD1,TRBV19
CSVRGDGWDQPQHF,TGCAGCGTGCGGGGGGACGGGTGGGATCAGCCCCAGCATTTT,TRBJ1-5,.,TRBV29-1
CASSLAGTTHNEQFF,TGTGCCAGCAGCTTAGCGGGGACCACTCACAATGAGCAGTTCTTC,TRBJ2-1,.,TRBV11-3
CASSGTGGMNTEAFF,TGTGCCAGTTCTGGGACAGGGGGCATGAACACTGAAGCTTTCTTT,TRBJ1-1,TRBD1,TRBV19
CASSPGGRGSSYNEQFF,TGCGCCAGCAGCCCTGGGGGGCGGGGGAGCTCCTACAATGAGCAGTTCTTC,TRBJ2-1,.,TRBV5-1
CASGLVPAGRNNEQFF,TGTGCTAGTGGTTTGGTACCGGCAGGGAGGAACAATGAGCAGTTCTTC,TRBJ2-1,.,TRBV12-5
CASSRIAGGPQGQYF,TGTGCCAGCAGTCGTATAGCGGGGGGCCCCCAGGGGCAGTATTTT,TRBJ2-3,TRBD2,TRBV7-8
CASSLLAANTEAFF,TGTGCCAGCAGTTTATTGGCAGCCAACACTGAAGCTTTCTTT,TRBJ1-1,.,TRBV28
CASSHSPGLGTLSYNEQFF,TGTGCCAGCAGTCACAGCCCCGGACTCGGGACTCTCTCCTACAATGAGCAGTTCTTC,TRBJ2-1,.,TRBV28
CASSESSGGAQDTQYF,TGTGCCAGCAGTGAATCTAGCGGGGGGGCCCAAGATACGCAGTATTTT,TRBJ2-3,TRBD2,TRBV6-4
CASSQYGDQPQHF,TGTGCCAGCAGCCAGTATGGGGATCAGCCCCAGCATTTT,TRBJ1-5,.,TRBV6-5
CASSQETGGSETQYF,TGTGCCAGCAGCCAAGAGACGGGGGGGTCCGAGACCCAGTACTTC,TRBJ2-5,TRBD2,TRBV4-2
CASSLVSGAYNEQFF,TGTGCCAGCAGTCTGGTGTCGGGGGCCTACAATGAGCAGTTCTTC,TRBJ2-1,.,TRBV5-6
CASSGGTGVFAYEQYF,TGTGCCAGCAGCGGAGGTACAGGGGTTTTCGCCTACGAGCAGTACTTC,TRBJ2-7,TRBD1,TRBV5-6
CASSQTVLNTEAFF,TGCGCCAGCAGCCAAACGGTATTGAACACTGAAGCTTTCTTT,TRBJ1-1,.,TRBV4-3
CAISELGYTEAFF,TGTGCCATCAGTGAGTTAGGGTACACTGAAGCTTTCTTT,TRBJ1-1,.,TRBV10-3
CAGGGRGNEQFF,TGTGCGGGCGGGGGGCGGGGGAATGAGCAGTTCTTC,TRBJ2-1,TRBD2,TRBV7-9
CASSPPGARHGDQETQYF,TGTGCCAGCAGCCCCCCCGGGGCGAGACACGGTGACCAAGAGACCCAGTACTTC,TRBJ2-5,.,TRBV9
CAIRDWTAWEQFF,TGTGCCATCAGGGACTGGACGGCTTGGGAGCAGTTCTTC,TRBJ2-1,.,TRBV10-3
CASSYSDGSSYGYTF,TGTGCCAGCAGTTACTCAGACGGAAGCTCCTATGGCTACACCTTC,TRBJ1-2,.,TRBV6-5
CASSEARSRGSNQPQHF,TGTGCCAGCAGTGAAGCGCGATCGCGGGGTTCCAATCAGCCCCAGCATTTT,TRBJ1-5,.,TRBV6-1
CATSRDVGTDRQNIQYF,TGTGCCACCAGCAGAGATGTGGGCACAGACCGTCAAAACATTCAGTACTTC,TRBJ2-4,.,TRBV15
CASREIDGSNEKLFF,TGTGCCAGCAGAGAGATTGACGGTTCTAATGAAAAACTGTTTTTT,TRBJ1-4,.,TRBV6-1
CASSQDLGQQETQYF,TGCGCCAGCAGCCAAGATTTAGGACAACAAGAGACCCAGTACTTC,TRBJ2-5,.,TRBV4-3
CASSVSGLNSPLHF,TGTGCCAGCAGTGTTTCCGGACTGAATTCACCCCTCCACTTT,TRBJ1-6,.,TRBV6-1
CASSYRGGPQHF,TGTGCCAGCAGCTACAGGGGAGGGCCCCAGCATTTT,TRBJ1-5,TRBD1,TRBV14
CASTPPRGAQHF,TGTGCCAGCACCCCCCCCCGGGGGGCCCAGCATTTT,TRBJ1-5,.,TRBV28
CASSAAGTDTQYF,TGCGCCAGCAGTGCAGCGGGTACAGATACGCAGTATTTT,TRBJ2-3,.,TRBV10-1
CASSAGGGLGGYTF,TGTGCCAGCAGCGCCGGGGGGGGGCTGGGTGGCTACACCTTC,TRBJ1-2,.,TRBV5-4
CASSVEADYEQYF,TGTGCCAGTTCGGTGGAGGCAGACTACGAGCAGTACTTC,TRBJ2-7,.,TRBV6-1